Listed below are T cell receptor beta chains from one sample, sequenced in a study of blood T cell repertoires in COVID-19. Profiling relied on immunoSEQ multiplex PCR, and the TCRdb table lists in-frame clones only, not all of them. Here the sample spans roughly 120,000 clones, about nine tenths being singletons. Source material: peripheral blood. The receptors originated from a man aged 70 or older who had recovered from COVID-19. CDR3s include the opening cysteine and the closing phenylalanine or tryptophan. A D gene is named only where the DNA matches it firmly. Part of the rows lack a size; the others show once, few, many or a class for expanded clones.

D gene,J gene,V gene,clone size,CDR3 length,CDR3 DNA,CDR3 protein
NA,TRBJ1-1,TRBV12-3/TRBV12-4,NA,12,TGTGCCAGCAGTCGAGACAGAACGATAGCTTTCTTT,CASSRDRTIAFF
TRBD2,TRBJ2-3,TRBV2,NA,17,TGTGCCAGCAGTGAATTCGCTAGCGGGGTTTCCACAGATACGCAGTATTTT,CASSEFASGVSTDTQYF
TRBD1,TRBJ1-1,TRBV6-5,NA,15,TGTGCCAGCAGTTACTTAGACAGGGAGAACACTGAAGCTTTCTTT,CASSYLDRENTEAFF
NA,TRBJ2-5,TRBV6-2/TRBV6-3,NA,15,TGTGCCAGCAGCCTTCCAGGGGGGTGGCAAGAGACCCAGTACTTC,CASSLPGGWQETQYF
NA,TRBJ1-2,TRBV5-6,NA,13,TGTGCCAGCAGCTTGGGTCAGAACTATGGCTACACCTTC,CASSLGQNYGYTF
TRBD2,TRBJ2-7,TRBV3-1/TRBV3-2,NA,15,TGTGCCAGCAGCCTAGGGAGGGGCTTGACCTACGAGCAGTACTTC,CASSLGRGLTYEQYF
TRBD2,TRBJ2-1,TRBV6-4,NA,15,TGTGCCAGCAGTGACTCGAGCGGGGGGGCCAATGAGCAGTTCTTC,CASSDSSGGANEQFF
NA,TRBJ2-2,TRBV5-4,NA,15,TGTGCCAGCAGCTTGGGGGGCGCCGGGACCGGGGAGCTGTTTTTT,CASSLGGAGTGELFF
NA,TRBJ1-3,TRBV20-1,NA,11,TGCAGTGCTAGTGGGCCAAACACCATATATTTT,CSASGPNTIYF
NA,TRBJ1-2,TRBV5-5,NA,14,TGTGCCAGCAGCTACCGGACAGACCCTTATGGCTACACCTTC,CASSYRTDPYGYTF
NA,TRBJ2-4,TRBV7-8,NA,15,TGTGCCAGCAGCTTACAGAGGGCAGGCAAAAACATTCAGTACTTC,CASSLQRAGKNIQYF
NA,TRBJ2-1,TRBV7-3,few,15,TGTGCCAGCAGCTTAACGGGGCAGGATAGCAATGAGCAGTTCTTC,CASSLTGQDSNEQFF
NA,TRBJ1-2,TRBV20-1,NA,12,TGCAGTGCTATTGACGGGGGGAATGGCTACACCTTC,CSAIDGGNGYTF
NA,TRBJ1-5,TRBV10-3,NA,13,TGTGCCATCAGTGTCAGGGGCAATCAGCCCCAGCATTTT,CAISVRGNQPQHF
TRBD2,TRBJ2-1,TRBV3-1/TRBV3-2,once,15,TGTGCCAGCAGCCATTGGGACGGGAGGGCAAATGAGCAGTTCTTC,CASSHWDGRANEQFF
TRBD1,TRBJ1-2,TRBV11-2,once,13,TGTGCCAGCAGCTTAGGACAGGGGAGTGGCTACACCTTC,CASSLGQGSGYTF
NA,TRBJ2-7,TRBV5-1,once,15,TGCGCCAGCAGCTTCGGGGTGCCAGGCCCCTACGAGCAGTACTTC,CASSFGVPGPYEQYF
TRBD1,TRBJ2-7,TRBV30,NA,14,TGTGCCTGGAGTCTGGACAGGGCCTACTACGAGCAGTACTTC,CAWSLDRAYYEQYF
NA,TRBJ2-7,TRBV5-1,NA,15,TGCGCCAGCAGCTTCTCTTCCCTCGGCGGCTACGAGCAGTACTTC,CASSFSSLGGYEQYF
TRBD2,TRBJ2-1,TRBV20-1,many,14,TGCAGTGCTAGTAGGCGGGAGGGGGGGAATGAGCAGTTCTTC,CSASRREGGNEQFF